This T cell receptor beta chain appears in the sequencing data of a study of neoadjuvant nivolumab and ipilimumab in lung cancer. Sequencing used immunoSEQ multiplex PCR; TCRdb keeps in-frame clones, though not all of them. There are roughly 20,000 clones in the sample; 79% occur only once, and about 8.8% lies in the top ten. Study results and caveats: Only two of four nivolumab-treated tumors gained richness and clonality by surgery.

In regard to this clone: Its antigen is unknown.

The receptor was isolated from an adult with non-small cell lung cancer. The source material was tumor tissue, sampled after neoadjuvant nivolumab, alone or with ipilimumab, at or shortly before surgery.

The CDR3, as DNA: TGTGCCAGCAGCGGACGACAGGGGTGGAGGGAGACCCAGTACTTC. It is translated as CASSGRQGWRETQYF. J is TRBJ2-5 and V is TRBV9; 8 bases map to TRBD1. This CDR3 contains 15 residues. CDR1 is SGDLS and CDR2 is YYNGEE in the germline V gene. Trimming cost V 3 bases and J 5 bases; bases outside gene matches: 9.